The next 24 T cell receptor beta chains were all read from a single sample in a study of cytomegalovirus exposure and HLA in healthy donors. PCR involved 60 Vbeta and 13 Jbeta primers. Repertoires were generated with immunoSEQ multiplex PCR, while TCRdb's copy carries only in-frame clones and drops some. The repertoire consists of about 210,000 clones, with 70% to 80% occurring once and the leading ten covering around 0.38%. Sequencing was carried out using PBMCs. The receptors were gathered from a male donor in good health and CMV-seropositive.

This clone occurred once. This chain connects TRBV7-3 to TRBJ1-2; 7 bases are shared with TRBD1. The CDR3 runs 15 residues. The J segment lost 1 base and the V segment lost 3 bases, leaving 5 bases of the junction unmatched. From germline, CDR1 is SGHTA and CDR2 FQGTGA. In DNA, the CDR3 is TGTGCCAGCAGCTTGGAACCAGGGGGTAACTATGGCTACACCTTC. The encoded protein is CASSLEPGGNYGYTF.

The chain joins TRBV5-4 to TRBJ2-7; 8 bases match TRBD2. V was clipped by 3 bases and J by 5 bases; unmatched bases: 10. Germline assignment: CDR1 SGHNT and CDR2 YYREEE (reference sequence). The CDR3 length is 15 residues. The CDR3 is CASSYVAGRGHEQYF. The CDR3 nucleotides read TGTGCCAGCAGCTACGTGGCCGGGAGGGGACACGAGCAGTACTTC.

V usage is TRBV19 and J usage is TRBJ1-5; no firm D call. With 1 base removed from V and 3 bases from J, the gap between germline ends came to 10 bases. The CDR3 spans 15 residues. The V gene's germline CDR1 is LNHDA and CDR2 SQIVND (reference sequence). The CDR3 DNA reads TGTGCCAGTAGTATAGGGAACAGCAACAATCAGCCCCAGCATTTT. This codes for CASSIGNSNNQPQHF.

This rearrangement joins TRBV4-2 to TRBJ2-7, with TRBD1 identical over 7 bases. The germline V gene encodes CDR1 LGHNA and CDR2 YNFKEQ. The length of the CDR3 is 15 residues. V lost 3 bases, J lost 0 bases, and 5 bases stayed unmatched. CDR3 loop: CASSQYRGFSYEQYF. The CDR3 DNA reads as TGTGCCAGCAGCCAGTACAGGGGTTTCTCCTACGAGCAGTACTTC.

V usage is TRBV4-1 and J usage is TRBJ1-1, with D hard to call. The V end lost 3 bases, the J end lost 3 bases, and 5 bases lay between the germline ends. The CDR3 extends over 12 amino acids. The germline CDR1 and CDR2 sequences are MGHRA and YSYEKL. The CDR3 spells CASSQGYTEAFF. The CDR3 DNA sequence: TGCGCCAGCAGCCAGGGCTACACTGAAGCTTTCTTT.

The rearrangement links TRBV9 to TRBJ2-1; 10 positions agree with TRBD1. The germline CDR1 and CDR2 sequences are SGDLS and YYNGEE. CDR3 length: 15 amino acids. The V and J ends lost 4 bases and 1 base, in that order; junction bases with no gene match: 2. The CDR3 region is CASSLGQGSYNEQFF. CDR3 coding DNA: TGTGCCAGCAGCCTGGGACAGGGGTCCTACAATGAGCAGTTCTTC.

Only a few counts were recorded for this clone. The chain links TRBV27 to TRBJ2-7; the match to TRBD2 covers 8 bases. Germline trimming cut 0 bases from V and 1 base from J; bases unmatched to any gene: 8. Germline CDR1 is MNHEY and CDR2 is SMNVEV (reference sequence). This CDR3 comprises 17 residues. The CDR3 DNA reads as TGTGCCAGCAGTTTATCATCGGCGGGAGGAGCTTCCTACGAGCAGTACTTC. Residues: CASSLSSAGGASYEQYF.

The CDR3 spells CASSVEGRAVAFF. The CDR3 region has the DNA TGTGCCAGCAGCGTAGAGGGCAGGGCTGTAGCTTTCTTT. The chain couples TRBV9 to TRBJ1-1; D is perhaps TRBD1 (5 bases). Germline V gene sequence: CDR1 SGDLS, CDR2 YYNGEE. There are 13 residues in the CDR3. V gave up 0 bases and J gave up 10 bases, with 13 bases separating them. The whole variable domain, filled in from reference TRBV9 and TRBJ1-1, reads DSGVTQTPKHLITATGQRVTLRCSPRSGDLSVYWYQQSLDQGLQFLIQYYNGEERAKGNILERFSAQQFPDLHSELNLSSLELGDSALYFCASSVEGRAVAFFGQGTRLTVV.

This rearrangement joins TRBV25-1 to TRBJ1-6; a possible D gene is TRBD1 (6 bases). Germline V gene data show CDR1 as MGHDK and CDR2 as SYGVNS. With 6 bases removed from V and 7 bases from J, the gap between germline ends came to 13 bases. This CDR3 has 14 residues. CDR3 sequence reads: CASRETGMNSPLHF. The CDR3 nucleotides are TGTGCCAGCAGGGAAACAGGGATGAATTCACCCCTCCACTTT.

The genes are TRBV11-2 and TRBJ2-6; unclear D gene. Trimming cost V 2 bases and J 0 bases, with 11 bases left between them. The germline CDR1 and CDR2 sequences are SGHAT and FQNNGV. The CDR3 sequence is 17 residues long. For the CDR3, the DNA is TGTGCCAGCAGCTTACTCGTTTCGAGCTCTGGGGCCAACGTCCTGACTTTC. Its protein is CASSLLVSSSGANVLTF.

CDR3 in amino acids: CASSPGRAYEQYF. The CDR3 nucleotides read TGTGCCAGCTCCCCCGGCAGGGCCTACGAGCAGTACTTC. This chain connects TRBV18 to TRBJ2-7; tentatively, D is TRBD1 (5 bases). Germline lookup yields CDR1 KGHSH and CDR2 LQKENI. The V end was cut by 6 bases, the J end by 2 bases, with 11 bases between. The CDR3 is made up of 13 amino acids. Looking up the rest from reference TRBV18 and TRBJ2-7 gives the full variable domain: NAGVMQNPRHLVRRRGQEARLRCSPMKGHSHVYWYRQLPEEGLKFMVYLQKENIIDESGMPKERFSAEFPKEGPSILRIQQVVRGDSAAYFCASSPGRAYEQYFGPGTRLTVT.

The CDR3 DNA reads as TGTGCCAGCAGTTACTTGGGGGGGGATGAAAAACTGTTTTTT. This translates into CASSYLGGDEKLFF. The chain combines TRBV6-5 with TRBJ1-4; D perhaps matches TRBD1 (5 bases). The V end lost 1 base, the J end lost 6 bases, and 9 bases lay between the germline ends. CDR3 length: 14 residues. The germline CDR1 and CDR2 sequences are MNHEY and SVGAGI.

V and J are TRBV6-5 and TRBJ2-5, with 8 positions matching TRBD1. The CDR3 consists of 15 residues. Germline CDR1 MNHEY, CDR2 SVGAGI. V was pared by 4 bases and J by 2 bases, with 6 bases of the junction left unmatched. The CDR3 sequence: CASSLGQVLQETQYF. The DNA of the CDR3 is TGTGCCAGCAGTTTGGGACAGGTTCTTCAAGAGACCCAGTACTTC.

In its sample, this clone was seen a few times. The chain carries TRBV7-2 and TRBJ1-1; 8 nucleotides match TRBD1. This CDR3 has 15 residues. V was pared by 5 bases and J by 3 bases, with 8 bases of the junction left unmatched. Germline V gene lookup returns CDR1 SGHTA and CDR2 FQGNSA. The CDR3 loop is CASSRLGQGYTEAFF. The CDR3 DNA reads as TGTGCCAGCAGCCGACTAGGACAGGGCTACACTGAAGCTTTCTTT.

V and J are TRBV6-1 and TRBJ2-4, with a weak D call TRBD2 (6 bases). Germline V lookup: CDR1 MNHNS, CDR2 SASEGT. Trimming stripped 4 bases from V and 0 bases from J, with 22 bases between. The CDR3 length is 19 residues. This CDR3 reads CASSVSSWDSSQAKNIQYF. The CDR3 DNA sequence: TGTGCCAGCAGTGTATCTTCCTGGGACTCCTCTCAAGCCAAAAACATTCAGTACTTC.

J is TRBJ2-2 and V is TRBV10-3; 7 nucleotides match TRBD1. Germline V gene lookup returns CDR1 ENHRY and CDR2 SYGVKD. CDR3 length equals 15 residues. Germline trimming cut 6 bases from V and 2 bases from J; bases unmatched to any gene: 6. CDR3 DNA sequence: TGTGCCATCAGAGCCGGGACAGCAAACACCGGGGAGCTGTTTTTT. This sequence encodes CAIRAGTANTGELFF.

This clone was found a few times. This chain joins TRBV21-1 and TRBJ2-5; TRBD1, as called in the table, went unchecked against the DNA. TRBV21-1 corresponds to a pseudogene. The CDR3 contains 13 residues. This CDR3 reads CASSNCREETQYF. The CDR3 nucleotides read TGTGCCAGCAGCAATTGCAGGGAAGAGACCCAGTACTTC.

As to this clone: The junction differs from germline at one of its ends, possibly a read error. The chain links TRBV7-9 to TRBJ2-7; D ambiguous. CDR3 length: 16 residues. Germline V CDR1 and CDR2: SEHNR, FQNEAQ (reference sequence). The CDR3 coding sequence is TGTTCCAGCAGCCCCTCGCGGTTGAATATCTTTCACGAGCAGTACTTC. Its protein product is CSSSPSRLNIFHEQYF.

The rearrangement uses TRBV5-1 and TRBJ2-7; 7 bases match TRBD1. The J segment lost 5 bases and the V segment lost 4 bases, leaving 6 bases of the junction unmatched. Germline V gives CDR1 SGHRS, CDR2 YFSETQ. The CDR3 extends over 13 amino acids. The CDR3: CASSLGQVHEQYF. CDR3 sequence (DNA): TGCGCCAGCAGCCTCGGACAGGTCCACGAGCAGTACTTC.

The chain employs TRBV19 and TRBJ1-2; D ambiguous. The CDR3 length is 17 residues. In germline, CDR1 is LNHDA, CDR2 SQIVND (reference sequence). V lost 0 bases and J lost 6, with 20 bases in between. The CDR3 protein is CASSIDLISAQPNGYTF. CDR3 nucleotides: TGTGCCAGTAGTATAGATCTTATTTCGGCACAGCCCAATGGCTACACCTTC. Based on the CDR3 plus reference TRBV19 and TRBJ1-2, the full variable domain is DGGITQSPKYLFRKEGQNVTLSCEQNLNHDAMYWYRQDPGQGLRLIYYSQIVNDFQKGDIAEGYSVSREKKESFPLTVTSAQKNPTAFYLCASSIDLISAQPNGYTFGSGTRLTVV.

V gene TRBV5-6 combines with J gene TRBJ2-7; TRBD2 is a possible D gene (5 bases). Germline V CDR1 and CDR2: SGHDT, YYEEEE. The CDR3 totals 15 residues. The V gene lost 0 bases and the J gene lost 0 bases, with 10 bases spanning the gap. DNA for the CDR3: TGTGCCAGCAGCTTGGAGGGAGCCCCCTCCTACGAGCAGTACTTC. Translated, it gives CASSLEGAPSYEQYF. The full variable domain, in which reference TRBV5-6 and TRBJ2-7 provide the parts outside the CDR3, is DAGVTQSPTHLIKTRGQQVTLRCSPKSGHDTVSWYQQALGQGPQFIFQYYEEEERQRGNFPDRFSGHQFPNYSSELNVNALLLGDSALYLCASSLEGAPSYEQYFGPGTRLTVT.

This clone was observed a single time. The chain has TRBV15 and TRBJ2-5; TRBD2 might be the D (6 bases). The J call is doubtful: the DNA matches TRBJ2-7 better. CDR3 length: 14 amino acids. Germline lookup yields CDR1 LNHNV and CDR2 YYDKDF (reference sequence). The CDR3 spells CATSARDSSYEQYF. The CDR3 nucleotides read TGTGCCACCAGCGCCCGGGACTCATCCTACGAGCAGTACTTC.

This clone was counted a single time. The V gene is TRBV7-9, the J gene TRBJ2-2, with D unresolved. CDR3 size: 10 residues. CDR1 SEHNR and CDR2 FQNEAQ come from the germline V gene (reference sequence). Trimming left V 8 bases short and J 5 bases short, with 3 bases between. The CDR3 protein is CASETGELFF. CDR3 sequence (DNA): TGTGCCAGCGAGACCGGGGAGCTGTTTTTT. The full variable domain, completed using reference TRBV7-9 and TRBJ2-2, is DTGVSQNPRHKITKRGQNVTFRCDPISEHNRLYWYRQTLGQGPEFLTYFQNEAQLEKSRLLSDRFSAERPKGSFSTLEIQRTEQGDSAMYLCASETGELFFGEGSRLTVL.

The chain links TRBV7-2 to TRBJ2-5; TRBD2 aligns across 11 bases. Judging by the DNA end, TRBJ2-7 fits better; the J call may be wrong. The germline V gene has CDR1 SGHTA and CDR2 FQGNSA. The length of the CDR3 is 16 residues. The CDR3 protein is CASSPDSGRAIYEQYF. In DNA form, the CDR3 reads TGTGCCAGCAGTCCCGATAGCGGGAGGGCCATCTACGAGCAGTACTTC.